Listed here are 31 T cell receptor beta chains from one sample, sequenced in a study of tumor and adjacent non-tumor tissue in lung cancer. A modified ARM-PCR protocol with three rounds of nested PCR amplified TCRbeta. TCRdb reprocessed the multiplex PCR reads via MiXCR and lists one record per CDR3 protein. The sample contains tens of thousands of distinct CDR3 sequences, just over 75% of which appear only once. The template was RNA from unsorted bulk tissue. Distant lung tissue was collected more than 3 cm away from the tumor edge. The specimen was distant non-tumor lung tissue. These receptor sequences come from a man between 65 and 85 years old with non-small cell lung cancer.

A word on this clonotype: This likely comes from a read error, as the CDR3 has no conserved phenylalanine or tryptophan at its end. The chain is built from TRBV10-2 and TRBJ2-2; D is unclear. Germline CDR1 WSHSY, CDR2 SAAADI. The CDR3 totals 11 residues. The CDR3 sequence: CASSDTGELFI. DNA of the CDR3: TGCGCCAGCAGTGACACAGGGGAGCTGTTTATT.

This clonotype was detected many times. The V and J genes are TRBV20-1 and TRBJ2-7, with D maybe TRBD2 (6 bases). V was trimmed by 3 bases and J by 3 bases, leaving 15 bases between them. This CDR3 is built from 14 residues. Germline V gene data show CDR1 as DFQATT and CDR2 as SNEGSKA (reference sequence). The chain's CDR3 is CSASSPGTGYEQYF. The CDR3 bases are TGCAGTGCTAGTTCCCCTGGGACTGGCTACGAGCAGTACTTC.

On this clonotype itself: The conserved closing phenylalanine or tryptophan is absent in this CDR3, likely reflecting a read error. The V and J genes are TRBV29-1 and TRBJ2-3; TRBD1 agrees at 9 bases. This CDR3 has 17 residues. Germline values: CDR1 SQVTM, CDR2 ANQGSEA. CDR3 in DNA: TGCAGTTTACTCCCATATGTGACAGGGGGGGACATAGACACGCAGTATCTT. Protein: CSLLPYVTGGDIDTQYL.

This clonotype was counted only a few times. This could be a read error, since a much larger clone is one nucleotide away. The gene calls are TRBV12-3 or TRBV12-4 and TRBJ1-2, with 7 positions matching TRBD1. V lost 7 bases and J lost 5; bases outside the gene matches: 13. The length of the CDR3 is 15 residues. The CDR3 region is CASNANLDRKYGYTF. The CDR3, as DNA: TGTGCCAGCAATGCAAATTTGGACAGGAAATATGGCTACACCTTC.

This clonotype was seen once. One junction end disagrees with the germline gene, perhaps due to a read error. The chain is built from TRBV4-3 and TRBJ2-3; 10 nucleotides agree with TRBD2. This CDR3 has 17 amino acids. Germline lookup yields CDR1 LGHNA and CDR2 YSLEER. The CDR3 coding sequence is TGCGCCAGCAGCCATGATGGGCCTAGCGGGAGAGCAGATATGCAGTATTTT. As protein: CASSHDGPSGRADMQYF.

The genes are TRBV10-3 and TRBJ1-5; the D is unclear. The germline V and J ends were trimmed by 3 bases and 9 bases, with 12 bases remaining between them. The CDR3 totals 13 residues. Looked up from germline, CDR1 is ENHRY and CDR2 is SYGVKD. The CDR3 coding sequence is TGTGCCATCAGTGAAGGGCCCCAGTTGCCCCAGCATTTT. It yields the protein CAISEGPQLPQHF.

The chain joins TRBV28 to TRBJ2-1; D gene uncertain. This CDR3 has 11 amino acids. Trimming left V 2 bases short and J 13 bases short, with 9 bases between. In germline, CDR1 is MDHEN, CDR2 SYDVKM. DNA for the CDR3: TGTGCCAGCAGTTTAGATTTGGGACAGTTCTTC. This gives the protein CASSLDLGQFF.

This clonotype was counted only a few times. Just one base apart from a much larger clone, this may be a read error. The chain couples TRBV6-1 to TRBJ1-2; tentative D call: TRBD1 (6 bases). The V end lost 10 bases, the J end lost 5 bases, and 20 bases lay between the germline ends. The CDR3 is 14 residues long. CDR1 is MNHNS, CDR2 SASEGT, per germline. CDR3 sequence: CAITTSQGRYGYTF. The CDR3 nucleotides are TGTGCCATCACCACATCCCAGGGGAGATATGGCTACACCTTC.

On this clonotype: A junction end diverges from the germline sequence, so it may reflect a read error. The CDR3: CASILGHGSENTIYF. DNA for the CDR3: TGTGCCAGCATCTTAGGCCATGGTTCGGAAAACACCATATATTTT. The rearrangement links TRBV13 to TRBJ1-3, with unresolved D. The CDR3 loop spans 15 amino acids. The germline CDR1 and CDR2 sequences are PRHDT and FYEKMQ (reference sequence). Combining the CDR3 with reference TRBV13 and TRBJ1-3 gives the whole variable domain AAGVIQSPRHLIKEKRETATLKCYPIPRHDTVYWYQQGPGQDPQFLISFYEKMQSDKGSIPDRFSAQQFSDYHSELNMSSLELGDSALYFCASILGHGSENTIYFGEGSWLTVV.

This clonotype was seen only once. At one boundary the junction diverges from the germline segment, which might be a read error. This sequence joins TRBV10-3 and TRBJ1-3; no definite D call. This CDR3 is 15 amino acids long. From germline, CDR1 is ENHRY and CDR2 SYGVKD. The CDR3 DNA reads as TGTGCCATCAGTGTCCAAATAAACTCTGGAAACGCCATATATTTT. This sequence encodes CAISVQINSGNAIYF.

As for this clonotype: Possible read error: a much larger clone is one base away. V is TRBV20-1 and J is TRBJ2-7; a weak D match, TRBD1 (6 bases). CDR1 DFQATT and CDR2 SNEGSKA come from the germline V gene (reference sequence). V lost 0 bases to trimming and J lost 5 bases, with 14 bases between them. This CDR3 comprises 14 residues. This CDR3 reads CSARDSQGTDEQYF. In DNA, the CDR3 is TGCAGTGCTAGAGATTCCCAGGGGACCGACGAGCAGTACTTC.

This clonotype has just one count. Mismatch with germline at one junction end may stem from a read error. CDR3: CSLEDFGVYNEQFF. The CDR3 DNA reads as TGTAGCCTTGAAGATTTTGGGGTGTATAATGAGCAGTTCTTC. V gene TRBV29-1 combines with J gene TRBJ2-1; unclear D gene. CDR1 is SQVTM and CDR2 is ANQGSEA in the germline V gene. This CDR3 is built from 14 residues.

The chain is built from TRBV10-2 and TRBJ2-7; D is perhaps TRBD2 (6 bases). Germline CDR1 is WSHSY and CDR2 is SAAADI. This CDR3 is 14 amino acids long. Trimming pared 9 bases from V and 7 bases from J, leaving 22 bases between. Here the CDR3 DNA reads TGCGCCAGAAGGCAAGCCGGGACTCGGGAAGAGCAGTACTTC. As protein: CARRQAGTREEQYF.

A remark on this clonotype: Sequence at one end of the junction differs from germline and may be a read error. The chain couples TRBV6-7 to TRBJ2-7; D not certain. TRBV6-7 is flagged as an ORF with uncertain function. The CDR3 length is 12 residues. The CDR3 coding sequence is TGCGCCAGCAGTTACACGCAATACGAGCAGTACTTC. It encodes CASSYTQYEQYF.

Regarding this clonotype: The junction departs from the called germline gene at one end, perhaps through a read error. The chain recombines TRBV30 with TRBJ2-4; tentative D call: TRBD2 (5 bases). CDR1 GTSNPN and CDR2 SVGIG come from the germline V gene (reference sequence). The CDR3 totals 13 residues. The CDR3 reads CAWSAWTGKIQYF. CDR3 sequence (DNA): TGTGCATGGAGTGCCTGGACCGGGAAAATTCAGTACTTC. Full variable domain (outside the CDR3, taken from reference TRBV30 and TRBJ2-4): SQTIHQWPATLVQPVGSPLSLECTVEGTSNPNLYWYRQAAGRGLQLLFYSVGIGQISSEVPQNLSASRPQDRQFILSSKKLLLSDSGFYLCAWSAWTGKIQYFGAGTRLSVL.

V and J are TRBV5-1 and TRBJ2-3; TRBD2 aligns across 10 bases. V gave up 4 bases and J gave up 6 bases; unmatched junction bases: 14. Germline CDR1 SGHRS, CDR2 YFSETQ. This CDR3 is built from 17 residues. CDR3 protein: CASSLVLLAGRSDTQYF. The CDR3 nucleotides are TGCGCCAGCAGCCTGGTGCTACTAGCGGGAAGGTCCGATACGCAGTATTTT.

Ten or more counts support this clonotype. J is TRBJ2-5 and V is TRBV4-1; the D gene is possibly TRBD2 (5 bases). The length of the CDR3 is 16 residues. The V and J ends lost 1 base and 2 bases respectively, with 14 bases between them. Germline V CDR1 and CDR2: MGHRA, YSYEKL. The CDR3 DNA is TGCGCCAGCAGCCAAGCTGAGCGGCCAATACAAGAGACCCAGTACTTC. It specifies CASSQAERPIQETQYF.

With respect to this clonotype: One end of the junction does not line up with germline, which may come from a read error. The CDR3 nucleotides are TGTGCCAGGAGAGGACAGGGTAGGACTGAAGCTTCCTTT. This translates into CARRGQGRTEASF. The J gene is TRBJ1-1, the V gene TRBV11-3, with 8 bases that match TRBD1. The CDR3 length is 13 residues. The germline gives CDR1 SGHNT, CDR2 YENEEA.

The J gene is TRBJ2-7, the V gene TRBV6-2 or TRBV6-3; 9 bases line up with TRBD1. V dropped 6 bases and J dropped 3; count of bases not matched to a gene: 9. The CDR3 has 15 residues. Germline CDR1 is MNHEY and CDR2 is SVGEGT. The CDR3 DNA follows: TGTGCCAGCAGCCTGACAGGGGGTAGCTTCTACGAGCAGTACTTC. It is translated as CASSLTGGSFYEQYF.

This sequence joins TRBV11-3 and TRBJ2-3; no clear D gene. Germline loops: CDR1 SGHNT, CDR2 YENEEA. This CDR3 has 13 residues. Trimming cost V 1 base and J 11 bases, with 13 bases left between them. The CDR3 here is CASSLVPQNMQYF. The CDR3 DNA is TGTGCCAGCAGCTTAGTCCCCCAAAATATGCAGTATTTT.

This clonotype was recorded only once. One base away lies a much larger clone, so this may be a sequencing read error. CDR3 protein: CSSTGYGYTF. The CDR3 bases are TGCAGTTCTACCGGATATGGCTACACCTTC. The chain uses TRBV20-1 and TRBJ1-2; no reliable D call. V lost 8 bases, J lost 5 bases, and 9 bases lay in between. The CDR3 runs to 10 residues. Germline lookup yields CDR1 DFQATT and CDR2 SNEGSKA (reference sequence).

The rearrangement links TRBV6-1 to TRBJ2-2; 7 nucleotides line up with TRBD2. Germline values: CDR1 MNHNS, CDR2 SASEGT. The CDR3 has 15 residues. The CDR3 loop reads CTNSLGRAYTGELFF. As DNA, the CDR3 is TGTACCAACAGCTTAGGGAGGGCGTACACCGGGGAGCTGTTTTTT.

As concerns this clonotype: The junction departs from germline at one end; a sequencing error may be responsible. The chain carries TRBV11-3 and TRBJ2-1, with unresolved D. This CDR3 spans 15 amino acids. CDR1 SGHNT and CDR2 YENEEA come from the germline V gene. Here the CDR3 reads CARSLGRNSYNEQFF. CDR3 DNA sequence: TGTGCCAGAAGCTTGGGCAGGAACTCCTACAATGAGCAGTTCTTC.

For this clonotype: This CDR3 is missing its conserved last phenylalanine or tryptophan, likely due to a read error. J is TRBJ1-6 and V is TRBV10-1, with D tentatively TRBD1 (6 bases). CDR1 is WNHNN, CDR2 SYGVQD, per germline (reference sequence). The CDR3 runs to 13 residues. The CDR3 region is CASRESRGGTLHL. The CDR3 nucleotides are TGCGCCAGCAGAGAGTCGAGGGGGGGTACCCTCCACCTT.

The count of this clonotype is one. The germline gene is not matched at one end of the junction; a read error may be the cause. The chain carries TRBV10-1 and TRBJ2-2, with D possibly being TRBD2 (6 bases). CDR1 is WNHNN, CDR2 SYGVQD, per germline (reference sequence). The CDR3 has 15 residues. The CDR3 coding sequence is TGCGCCAGCAGCGTAGGGAGGTCGAATACCGGGGAGCTGTATTTT. This translates into CASSVGRSNTGELYF.

Concerning this clonotype: One end of the junction is discordant with germline, which a read error may explain. This chain joins TRBV5-4 and TRBJ1-6; 7 bases map to TRBD1. Germline V gives CDR1 SGHNT, CDR2 YYREEE (reference sequence). This CDR3 is built from 15 residues. The CDR3 is CASSLTGDHNSPLYF. The CDR3 DNA is TGTGCCAGCAGCCTCACAGGGGATCATAATTCACCCCTCTACTTT.

Comments on this clonotype: The CDR3 ends on some other residue instead of the conserved phenylalanine or tryptophan, so this is likely a read error. The V gene is TRBV11-2, the J gene TRBJ2-3; 7 bases are a match to TRBD2. The CDR3 extends over 15 amino acids. CDR1 SGHAT and CDR2 FQNNGV come from the germline V gene. The CDR3: CTSKLDRGDTDTQYL. For the CDR3, the DNA is TGTACCAGCAAGTTAGATCGGGGGGATACAGATACGCAGTATCTT.

This chain uses TRBV10-3 with TRBJ2-5, with a weak D call TRBD2 (5 bases). The CDR3 consists of 19 residues. CDR1 is ENHRY and CDR2 is SYGVKD in the germline V gene. The V end lost 4 bases, the J end lost 5 bases, and 29 bases lay between the germline ends. The CDR3 DNA reads TGTGCCATCAGTGTTCGTCCTTCGATTAGCGTAATTGCGGTGGAGACCCAGTACTTC. As protein: CAISVRPSISVIAVETQYF.

In its sample, this clonotype was seen once. An end of the junction differs from the germline gene, which may be a read error. V is TRBV7-8 and J is TRBJ1-5, with D unclear. Germline V gene lookup returns CDR1 SGHVS and CDR2 FQNEAQ. There are 13 residues in the CDR3. The CDR3: CASSIGRYQPQHF. As DNA, the CDR3 is TGTGCCAGCAGCATTGGGAGGTATCAGCCCCAGCATTTC.

Worth noting for this clonotype: A much more abundant neighbour one base away suggests this may be a read error. This sequence joins TRBV20-1 and TRBJ2-7, with D perhaps TRBD1 (6 bases). The germline CDR1 and CDR2 sequences are DFQATT and SNEGSKA (reference sequence). The length of the CDR3 is 14 residues. In DNA form, the CDR3 reads TGCAGTGCAGACGCCCCAACAGGGTCCTACAAGCAGTACTTC. Translating it yields CSADAPTGSYKQYF.

This clonotype occurred a few times. The junction shows a germline mismatch at one end, possibly a read error. The chain has TRBV7-9 and TRBJ2-3, with D possibly TRBD2 on 6 matching bases. The CDR3 runs 12 residues. CDR1 is SEHNR and CDR2 is FQNEAQ in the germline V gene (reference sequence). This chain's CDR3 is CASSGDADKQYF. For the CDR3, the DNA is TGCGCCAGCTCGGGGGATGCAGATAAGCAGTATTTT.